This TCR beta chain is from a study of cytomegalovirus exposure and HLA in healthy donors. On this clone: Its antigen is not known.

Germline CDR1 PRHDT, CDR2 FYEKMQ (reference sequence). The CDR3 is made up of 13 amino acids. The ends were cut back, 0 bases at V and 11 bases at J, with 13 bases in the middle. 60 Vbeta and 13 Jbeta primers were used in PCR. Sequencing was performed with immunoSEQ multiplex PCR; in TCRdb, only in-frame clones are kept and a portion is missing. The profile shows over 120,000 clones, about 80% of them singletons. The study's findings and limits: As a later analysis showed, a missense DCLRE1C variant was linked to trimming of TCR beta V- and J-genes. Per a prior analysis, the majority of TCR beta V segments were productive roughly 87% or roughly 30% of the time.

V and J are TRBV13 and TRBJ2-5, with D perhaps matching TRBD2 (5 bases). The material sequenced was PBMCs. The sequence derives from a man aged 35 to 55 in good health and CMV-seronegative. CDR3 residues: CASSLGRAWEQYF. The CDR3 DNA sequence: TGTGCCAGCAGCTTAGGCCGAGCGTGGGAGCAGTACTTC.